This T cell receptor beta chain emerged from a study of T cell repertoires in cytomegalovirus infection. Trimming removed 3 bases from V and 2 bases from J, with 8 bases in between. CDR1 is PRHDT, CDR2 FYEKMQ, per germline (reference sequence). The CDR3 runs 13 residues. TCRdb called the reads again in MiXCR, with one record for every CDR3 protein. The table shows 200,000 to 250,000 distinct CDR3 sequences, with over 20% occurring only once. Sequenced sample: CD8+ T cells from PBMCs. The gene calls are TRBV13 and TRBJ2-7; no clear D gene. This sequence was found in a human donor in good health (CMV status not recorded). Some clones in this sample may be carry-over from other donors' samples. In DNA form, the CDR3 reads TGTGCCAGCAGCTTTCCCAGCGCCTACGAGCAGTACTTC. Amino acids: CASSFPSAYEQYF.